This record looks at one T cell receptor (beta chain) sequence and its context. Sequenced by immunoSEQ multiplex PCR; TCRdb stores in-frame clones only, minus some. The top ten hold around 1% of the sample, which has 250,000 to 300,000 clones, roughly 88% seen once. Between the trimmed V and J ends, which lost 0 bases and 4 bases, there was a span of 9 bases. CDR1 and CDR2 from the germline V gene are SGDLS and YYNGEE. This CDR3 spans 14 amino acids. This sample is drawn from a study of blood T cell repertoires in COVID-19. Study overall: Specimens from acute and convalescent COVID-19 originated in the United States, Italy and Spain.

This clonotype was obtained from a woman in her twenties or thirties who had recovered from COVID-19. V gene TRBV9 combines with J gene TRBJ2-3; no clear D gene. Material: PBMCs or T cells enriched from blood (not recorded which). The CDR3, as DNA: TGTGCCAGCAGCGTAGCAGGTTTTTCAGATACGCAGTATTTT. Protein sequence: CASSVAGFSDTQYF.